The 8 T cell receptor beta chains below all came from one sample that was sequenced in a study of vaccination effects on CD4 cells after COVID-19. Sequenced by immunoSEQ multiplex PCR; TCRdb stores in-frame clones only, minus some. The table shows about 38,000 clones, with 70% occurring only once. ViraFEST expansion of antigen-specific CD4+ T cells with viral peptide pools preceded sequencing. With approximately 9 days of culture completed, CD4+ T cells were isolated. The study found no prior SARS-CoV-2 infection in the vaccine recipients, who tested negative for nucleocapsid antibodies. Their antigens are not known. The sample here was CD4+ T cells from PBMCs cultured with SARS-CoV-2 spike peptides, taken before COVID-19 vaccination. The source is a human donor who received a COVID-19 vaccine.

The chain has TRBV2 and TRBJ1-2; 9 bases align to TRBD1. Trimming took 6 bases from V and 6 from J; bases not matched to a gene: 11. This CDR3 comprises 15 residues. CDR1 and CDR2 (germline): SNHLY, FYNNEI. The CDR3 sequence is CASRAPGQGVDGYTF. CDR3 DNA sequence: TGTGCCAGCAGGGCCCCGGGACAGGGAGTCGATGGCTACACCTTC.

The gene calls are TRBV24-1 and TRBJ2-1; 8 nucleotides line up with TRBD1. This CDR3 has 16 amino acids. CDR1 is KGHDR, CDR2 SFDVKD, per germline. V lost 5 bases, J lost 0 bases, and 5 bases stayed unmatched. The CDR3 DNA follows: TGTGCCACCAGTGGGGGACAGGTAAACTCCTACAATGAGCAGTTCTTC. It yields the protein CATSGGQVNSYNEQFF.

The chain employs TRBV15 and TRBJ2-3; D is uncertain. This CDR3 has 15 amino acids. From germline, CDR1 is LNHNV and CDR2 YYDKDF (reference sequence). V gave up 0 bases and J gave up 2 bases, with 9 bases separating them. CDR3 sequence (DNA): TGTGCCACCAGCAGAGATCCCATCATCACAGATACGCAGTATTTT. This translates into CATSRDPIITDTQYF.

The J gene is TRBJ1-6, the V gene TRBV3-1 (or the pseudogene TRBV3-2), with D unresolved. The length of the CDR3 is 15 residues. From germline, CDR1 is LGHDT and CDR2 YNNKEL (reference sequence). Trimming took 0 bases from V and 6 from J, leaving 9 bases between them. The CDR3 here is CASSQDSRTNSPLHF. The CDR3 DNA sequence: TGTGCCAGCAGCCAAGATTCCAGAACTAATTCACCCCTCCACTTT.

This clone was seen only a few times. V usage is TRBV12-3 or TRBV12-4 and J usage is TRBJ1-1; D is undetermined. This CDR3 comprises 13 residues. V lost 0 bases and J lost 4, with 6 bases in between. The CDR3 loop reads CASSLARFTEAFF. The DNA of the CDR3 is TGTGCCAGCAGTTTAGCCAGGTTCACTGAAGCTTTCTTT.

This clone was observed a handful of times. V and J are TRBV11-2 and TRBJ1-4; 9 bases map to TRBD1. Germline assignment: CDR1 SGHAT and CDR2 FQNNGV. After removal of 2 bases from V and 4 bases from J, the junction contained 11 bases not matched to a gene. The CDR3 is 18 residues long. The CDR3 DNA reads as TGTGCCAGCAGCTTAAGGGGAAAGACGGGACAGGGTAATGAAAAACTGTTTTTT. Its translation: CASSLRGKTGQGNEKLFF.

The chain employs TRBV18 and TRBJ2-1; the match to TRBD1 covers 11 bases. The CDR3 covers 16 residues. The germline gives CDR1 KGHSH, CDR2 LQKENI. Trimming removed 3 bases from V and 1 base from J; junction bases left unmatched: 2. The DNA of the CDR3 is TGTGCCAGCTCACCTCGGGACAGGGGGTCCTACAATGAGCAGTTCTTC. Translated, it gives CASSPRDRGSYNEQFF.

The chain links TRBV4-3 to TRBJ1-6; D gene unclear. This CDR3 has 18 amino acids. Germline CDR1 LGHNA, CDR2 YSLEER. Trimming removed 4 bases from V and 0 bases from J, with 16 bases in between. DNA of the CDR3: TGCGCCAGCAGCCTCGATAGCGGAATGAGCTCCTATAATTCACCCCTCCACTTT. Its translation is CASSLDSGMSSYNSPLHF.